A single sample gave rise to the 14 T cell receptor beta chains below, sequenced in a study of blood T cell repertoires in COVID-19. The repertoire was sequenced with immunoSEQ multiplex PCR; TCRdb's copy has only in-frame clones and lacks some. The repertoire has 180,000 or so clones, 80% to 90% of them found once; the top ten carry roughly 8%. The sample was peripheral blood. Source of these receptors: a man aged 60-69 years with acute or convalescent COVID-19.

CDR3 nucleotides: TGTGCCAGCAGTGTCCCCCCTAGCGGGAGCATCGACGAGCAGTACTTC. It specifies CASSVPPSGSIDEQYF. The J gene is TRBJ2-7, the V gene TRBV2, with 10 bases identical to TRBD2. Unmatched junction bases numbered 11, after V lost 4 bases and J lost 5 bases. The CDR3 spans 16 residues. Germline V gene sequence: CDR1 SNHLY, CDR2 FYNNEI.

V is TRBV4-1 and J is TRBJ1-5; no definite D call. Trimming stripped 1 base from V and 2 bases from J, with 12 bases between. Germline V gene lookup returns CDR1 MGHRA and CDR2 YSYEKL. The CDR3 totals 16 residues. DNA of the CDR3: TGCGCCAGCAGCCAAGGGTTGGTCCGGGGCAATCAGCCCCAGCATTTT. Translating gives CASSQGLVRGNQPQHF.

This clone occurred once. V is TRBV11-2 and J is TRBJ1-5; TRBD1 aligns across 9 bases. Germline V gives CDR1 SGHAT, CDR2 FQNNGV. Trimming took 6 bases from V and 1 from J; bases not matched to a gene: 7. The CDR3 consists of 16 residues. CDR3 protein: CASRRTGGWSNQPQHF. In DNA, the CDR3 is TGTGCCAGCAGACGAACAGGGGGCTGGAGCAATCAGCCCCAGCATTTT.

The chain has TRBV24-1 and TRBJ2-3; 10 bases map to TRBD1. V lost 0 bases and J lost 4; bases outside the gene matches: 3. The germline CDR1 and CDR2 sequences are KGHDR and SFDVKD. This CDR3 comprises 16 residues. The CDR3 coding sequence is TGTGCCACCAGTGATTTGCGGGACAGGGGTGCAGATACGCAGTATTTT. It encodes CATSDLRDRGADTQYF.

J is TRBJ1-2 and V is TRBV3-1 (or the pseudogene TRBV3-2); tentative D call: TRBD1 (5 bases). The V gene's germline CDR1 is LGHDT and CDR2 YNNKEL (reference sequence). The CDR3 runs to 15 residues. Trimming pared 3 bases from V and 1 base from J, leaving 12 bases between. This chain's CDR3 is CASSQGPVINYGYTF. For the CDR3, the DNA is TGTGCCAGCAGCCAGGGGCCAGTCATTAACTATGGCTACACCTTC.

This rearrangement joins TRBV5-1 to TRBJ2-3; 9 positions match TRBD2. CDR1 and CDR2 from the germline V gene are SGHRS and YFSETQ. J gave up 3 bases and V 4 bases, and 12 bases lay outside the gene matches. The length of the CDR3 is 17 residues. The CDR3 nucleotides are TGCGCCAGCAGCCCCCGTGTGCTAGCGGGAAGAACAGATACGCAGTATTTT. It is translated as CASSPRVLAGRTDTQYF.

This clone was recorded a few times. The chain couples TRBV7-9 to TRBJ1-1; D is unresolved. V lost 3 bases and J 0 bases, leaving 11 bases between the germline ends. Germline CDR1 reads SEHNR; CDR2 reads FQNEAQ (reference sequence). The length of the CDR3 is 15 residues. The CDR3 nucleotides are TGTGCCAGCAGCTTGGGGAGGGCCGTGAACACTGAAGCTTTCTTT. It yields the protein CASSLGRAVNTEAFF.

The chain carries TRBV7-8 and TRBJ2-1; tentative D call: TRBD2 (7 bases). V was shortened by 1 base and J by 0 bases, with 10 bases between the two germline ends. There are 16 residues in the CDR3. Per germline, CDR1 SGHVS and CDR2 FQNEAQ. The CDR3 DNA sequence: TGTGCCAGCAGCTTAGGGGGGGGCGTCTCCTACAATGAGCAGTTCTTC. Amino acids: CASSLGGGVSYNEQFF.

The rearrangement links TRBV12-3 or TRBV12-4 to TRBJ2-3, with D uncertain. V was clipped by 6 bases and J by 6 bases, with 7 bases between them. CDR3 length equals 11 residues. CDR3 sequence (DNA): TGTGCCAGCAGCATTCGGGATACGCAGTATTTT. It encodes CASSIRDTQYF.

The chain has TRBV7-9 and TRBJ2-1; D is ambiguous. Germline CDR1 SEHNR, CDR2 FQNEAQ (reference sequence). Trimming cost V 5 bases and J 5 bases, with 19 bases left between them. The CDR3 length is 16 residues. DNA for the CDR3: TGTGCCAGCAGCCTCGCGACTCTTCCGCCCCACAATGAGCAGTTCTTC. Translated: CASSLATLPPHNEQFF.

The count of this clone is one. This chain links TRBV29-1 with TRBJ2-5; 9 bases map to TRBD2. This CDR3 region has 11 residues. V shed 7 bases, J shed 5 bases, and the junction held 2 bases outside the gene matches. Germline V CDR1 and CDR2: SQVTM, ANQGSEA. The CDR3: CSAGLAETQYF. CDR3 nucleotide sequence: TGCAGCGCCGGACTAGCGGAGACCCAGTACTTC.

Worth noting for this clone: A read error may account for a junction end that differs from germline. The rearrangement joins TRBV19 to TRBJ2-5, with 7 nucleotides matching TRBD2. The length of the CDR3 is 14 residues. The germline gives CDR1 LNHDA, CDR2 SQIVND (reference sequence). This CDR3 reads CASRIGAAGETQYF. Here the CDR3 DNA reads TGTGCCAGTAGGATAGGGGCAGCGGGGGAGACCCAGTACTTC.

This clone was observed once. This rearrangement joins TRBV7-8 to TRBJ2-5, with 8 bases lining up with TRBD2. The V gene end was trimmed by 0 bases and the J gene end by 1 base; junction bases not matched to a gene: 4. This CDR3 is 16 amino acids long. Germline CDR1 and CDR2: SGHVS and FQNEAQ. The CDR3 spells CASSLARAGGQETQYF. The DNA for the CDR3 is TGTGCCAGCAGCTTAGCGCGGGCGGGAGGCCAAGAGACCCAGTACTTC.

The sample holds many counts of this clone. This chain links TRBV11-2 with TRBJ2-2; 13 nucleotides match TRBD2. The germline V gene has CDR1 SGHAT and CDR2 FQNNGV. V shed 7 bases and J 4 bases; nucleotides not matched to a gene: 3. The CDR3 totals 15 residues. CDR3 nucleotide sequence: TGTGCCAGCATCGGACTAGCGGGAGTCACCGGGGAGCTGTTTTTT. Protein: CASIGLAGVTGELFF.